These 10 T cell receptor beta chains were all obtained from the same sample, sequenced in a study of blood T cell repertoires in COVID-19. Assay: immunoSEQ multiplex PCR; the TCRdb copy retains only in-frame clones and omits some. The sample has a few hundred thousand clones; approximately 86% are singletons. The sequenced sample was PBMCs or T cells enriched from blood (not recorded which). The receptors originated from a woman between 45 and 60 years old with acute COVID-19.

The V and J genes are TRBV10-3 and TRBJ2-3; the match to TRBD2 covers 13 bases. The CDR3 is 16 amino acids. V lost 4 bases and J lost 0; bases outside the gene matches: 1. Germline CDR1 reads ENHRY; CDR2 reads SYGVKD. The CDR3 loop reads CAISVGLAGSTDTQYF. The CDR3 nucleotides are TGTGCCATCAGTGTGGGACTAGCGGGGAGCACAGATACGCAGTATTTT.

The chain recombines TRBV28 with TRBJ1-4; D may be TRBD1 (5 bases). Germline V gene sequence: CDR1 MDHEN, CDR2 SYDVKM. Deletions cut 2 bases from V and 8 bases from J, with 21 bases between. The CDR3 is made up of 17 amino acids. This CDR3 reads CASSLPLLQEGEEKLFF. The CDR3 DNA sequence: TGTGCCAGCAGTTTACCCCTATTACAGGAAGGAGAAGAAAAACTGTTTTTT. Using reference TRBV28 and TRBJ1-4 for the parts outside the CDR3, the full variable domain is DVKVTQSSRYLVKRTGEKVFLECVQDMDHENMFWYRQDPGLGLRLIYFSYDVKMKEKGDIPEGYSVSREKKERFSLILESASTNQTSMYLCASSLPLLQEGEEKLFFGSGTQLSVL.

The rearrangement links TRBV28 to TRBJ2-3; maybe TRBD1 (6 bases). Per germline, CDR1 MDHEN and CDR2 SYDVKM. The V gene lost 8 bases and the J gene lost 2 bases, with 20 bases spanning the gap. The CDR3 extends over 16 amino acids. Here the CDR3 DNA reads TGTGCCAGCCCCCCGTGGAAGGACAGTCACACAGATACGCAGTATTTT. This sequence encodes CASPPWKDSHTDTQYF.

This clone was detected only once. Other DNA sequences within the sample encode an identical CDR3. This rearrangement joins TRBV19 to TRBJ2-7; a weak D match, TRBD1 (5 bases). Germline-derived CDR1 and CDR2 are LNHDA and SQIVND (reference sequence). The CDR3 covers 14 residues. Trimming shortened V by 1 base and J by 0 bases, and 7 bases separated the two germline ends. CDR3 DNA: TGTGCCAGTAGTATAGGGGGCCTCTCCTACGAGCAGTACTTC. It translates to CASSIGGLSYEQYF. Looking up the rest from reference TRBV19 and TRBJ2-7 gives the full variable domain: DGGITQSPKYLFRKEGQNVTLSCEQNLNHDAMYWYRQDPGQGLRLIYYSQIVNDFQKGDIAEGYSVSREKKESFPLTVTSAQKNPTAFYLCASSIGGLSYEQYFGPGTRLTVT.

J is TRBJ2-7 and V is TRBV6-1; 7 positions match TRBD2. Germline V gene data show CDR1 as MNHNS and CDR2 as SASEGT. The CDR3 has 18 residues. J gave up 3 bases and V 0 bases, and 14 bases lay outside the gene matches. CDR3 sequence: CASSEATPSSGALYEQYF. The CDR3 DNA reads TGTGCCAGCAGTGAAGCAACCCCCTCCAGCGGGGCGCTCTACGAGCAGTACTTC.

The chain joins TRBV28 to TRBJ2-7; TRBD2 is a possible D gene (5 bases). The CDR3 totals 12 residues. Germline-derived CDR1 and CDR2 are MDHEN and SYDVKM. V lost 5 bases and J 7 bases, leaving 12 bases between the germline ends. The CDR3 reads CASSTTGEEQYF. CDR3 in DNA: TGTGCCAGCAGTACAACCGGGGAGGAGCAGTACTTC.

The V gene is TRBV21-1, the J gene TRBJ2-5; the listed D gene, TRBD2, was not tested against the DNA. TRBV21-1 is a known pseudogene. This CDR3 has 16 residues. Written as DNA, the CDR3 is TGTGCCAGCAGCAAAGTTGATAGCGGGGGCCAAGAGACCCAGTACTTC. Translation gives CASSKVDSGGQETQYF.

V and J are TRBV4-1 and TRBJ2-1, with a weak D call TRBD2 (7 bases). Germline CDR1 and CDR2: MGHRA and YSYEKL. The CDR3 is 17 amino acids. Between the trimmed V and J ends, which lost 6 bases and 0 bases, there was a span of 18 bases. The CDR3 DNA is TGCGCCAGCAGACGGGGGGCAACTGGGAGCTCCTACAATGAGCAGTTCTTC. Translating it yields CASRRGATGSSYNEQFF.

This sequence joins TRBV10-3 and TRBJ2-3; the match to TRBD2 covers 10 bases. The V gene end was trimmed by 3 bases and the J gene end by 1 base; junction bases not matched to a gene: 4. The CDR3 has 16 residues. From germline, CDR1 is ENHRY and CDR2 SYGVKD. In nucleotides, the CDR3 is TGTGCCATCAGTGAAGCGGGAGGGCCTGGCACAGATACGCAGTATTTT. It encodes CAISEAGGPGTDTQYF.

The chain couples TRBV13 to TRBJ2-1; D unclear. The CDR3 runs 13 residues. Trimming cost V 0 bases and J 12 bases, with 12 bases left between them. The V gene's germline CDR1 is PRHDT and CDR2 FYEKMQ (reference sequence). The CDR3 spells CASSLGGLQGQFF. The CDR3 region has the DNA TGTGCCAGCAGCTTAGGGGGCCTGCAAGGGCAGTTCTTC.